This T cell receptor (beta chain) was captured in a study of blood T cell repertoires in COVID-19. Study in general: Sources were T cells, B-cell-depleted T cells, or PBMCs; the material itself was cDNA or gDNA.

For recovered donors of Cohort 3, there were two negative PCRs, clearance, or symptom resolution. Sequencing used immunoSEQ multiplex PCR; TCRdb keeps in-frame clones, though not all of them. The sample records roughly 520,000 clones, over 75% being singletons. This clonotype was obtained from a woman aged 35 to 49 who had recovered from COVID-19. The sequenced sample was PBMCs or T cells enriched from blood (not recorded which).

CDR3 DNA sequence: TGCGCCAGCAAAGGGGGGGCGCGTGACACTGAAGCTTTCTTT. Translated, it gives CASKGGARDTEAFF. The chain combines TRBV10-1 with TRBJ1-1; D possibly corresponds to TRBD1 (6 bases). The germline V gene encodes CDR1 WNHNN and CDR2 SYGVQD (reference sequence). This CDR3 contains 14 residues. The V and J ends lost 7 bases and 3 bases respectively, with 15 bases between them.